The entry below gives a single TCR beta chain sequence along with its context. The antigen is undetermined. The source of the sample is a study of T cell repertoires in cytomegalovirus infection. V was clipped by 4 bases and J by 5 bases; unmatched bases: 5. The CDR3 length is 14 residues. The germline V gene encodes CDR1 SGHVS and CDR2 FNYEAQ. TCRdb re-derived calls from the reads in MiXCR, one entry per CDR3 protein. The table shows fewer than 950,000 distinct CDR3 sequences, with approximately 30% occurring only once. The sequence came from a human donor in good health (CMV status not recorded). Some clones in this sample may be carry-over from other donors' samples. The source material was cultured CD8+ T cells from PBMCs, sampled from culture after CMV antigen stimulation. The chain is built from TRBV7-6 and TRBJ2-1, with 7 bases identical to TRBD1. The DNA of the CDR3 is TGTGCCAGCAGCTCACGACAGGGAAACAATGAGCAGTTCTTC. Protein sequence: CASSSRQGNNEQFF.